Below, 17 T cell receptor beta chains from the same sample are listed, as sequenced in a study of vaccination and CD4 T cells after COVID-19. What these receptors recognize is not known. Described treatment: approximately 9-day PBMC culture with coronavirus spike peptide pools or control peptides (ViraFEST assay). Scientists ran DNA taken from cultured CD4+ T cells through the Oncomine TCR Beta short-read assay for sequencing. TCRdb re-analysed the PCR reads in MiXCR, keeping a single row per CDR3 protein. Seen here are roughly 12,000 distinct CDR3 sequences, roughly 50% observed once, and the top ten hold 10% to 15%. The sequenced sample was CD4+ T cells from blood, cultured in vitro. These receptors all stem from a human donor who had recovered from COVID-19.

The J gene is TRBJ1-2, the V gene TRBV6-5; 9 nucleotides agree with TRBD1. The CDR3 loop spans 14 amino acids. Per the germline V gene, CDR1 is MNHEY and CDR2 is SVGAGI. The V segment lost 3 bases and the J segment 7 bases; nucleotides outside the gene matches: 6. CDR3 in DNA: TGTGCCAGCAGTTATACAGGGGGCGTAGTTGGCTACACCTTC. It codes for CASSYTGGVVGYTF.

The rearrangement joins TRBV14 to TRBJ2-5; no firm D call. V was trimmed by 4 bases and J by 3 bases, leaving 9 bases between them. Germline CDR1 is SGHDN and CDR2 is FVKESK. CDR3 size: 13 residues. In DNA form, the CDR3 reads TGTGCCAGCAGCCGGCGGAGAGAAGAGACCCAGTACTTC. Amino acid sequence: CASSRRREETQYF.

The table lists this clonotype with a few counts. The rearrangement uses TRBV6-2 or TRBV6-3 and TRBJ2-1, with D uncertain. CDR3 size: 11 residues. V was trimmed by 5 bases and J by 4 bases, leaving 3 bases between them. Germline V gene lookup returns CDR1 MNHEY and CDR2 SVGEGT. CDR3 amino acids: CASSTYNEQFF. The CDR3 DNA sequence: TGTGCCAGCAGTACATACAATGAGCAGTTCTTC.

V usage is TRBV4-1 and J usage is TRBJ2-7; a weak D match, TRBD2 (6 bases). V lost 4 bases and J lost 6, with 22 bases in between. Germline V gives CDR1 MGHRA, CDR2 YSYEKL. The CDR3 loop spans 16 amino acids. The CDR3 sequence is CASSPLLGGRRGEQYF. CDR3 bases: TGCGCCAGCAGCCCACTGTTGGGTGGGAGGCGAGGCGAGCAGTACTTC.

The genes are TRBV12-3 or TRBV12-4 and TRBJ2-1; D remains ambiguous. V gave up 4 bases and J gave up 10 bases, with 8 bases separating them. This CDR3 has 11 residues. CDR3 sequence: CASSWVDEQFF. In DNA form, the CDR3 reads TGTGCCAGCAGTTGGGTGGACGAGCAGTTCTTC.

The J gene is TRBJ1-1, the V gene TRBV5-1, with a tentative D call TRBD1 (5 bases). Trimming shortened V by 1 base and J by 2 bases, and 18 bases separated the two germline ends. CDR3 size: 17 residues. Germline assignment: CDR1 SGHRS and CDR2 YFSETQ. The CDR3: CASSLYQGGFGNTEAFF. CDR3 nucleotide sequence: TGCGCCAGCAGCTTGTACCAGGGAGGGTTTGGTAACACTGAAGCTTTCTTT.

This clonotype was seen only once. The V and J genes are TRBV5-1 and TRBJ2-2; 12 bases agree with TRBD2. The CDR3 is made up of 19 amino acids. Losses at the gene ends were 1 base for V and 1 base for J; bases not matched to a gene: 8. Germline CDR1 SGHRS, CDR2 YFSETQ. CDR3 DNA: TGCGCCAGCAGCTTGCCCCGACTAGCGGGGGAGGTGAACACCGGGGAGCTGTTTTTT. Its translation is CASSLPRLAGEVNTGELFF.

This clonotype was observed a few times. This sequence joins TRBV20-1 and TRBJ1-1; 10 bases are shared with TRBD1. The germline V gene has CDR1 DFQATT and CDR2 SNEGSKA (reference sequence). The CDR3 contains 14 residues. V gave up 6 bases and J gave up 8 bases; unmatched junction bases: 12. The CDR3: CSARTGGTSREAFF. CDR3 sequence (DNA): TGCAGTGCGCGGACAGGGGGAACCTCTCGCGAAGCTTTCTTT.

The chain joins TRBV10-1 to TRBJ2-5, with no clear D. V was pared by 2 bases and J by 0 bases, with 4 bases between. Germline V gives CDR1 WNHNN, CDR2 SYGVQD (reference sequence). This CDR3 has 13 residues. In DNA form, the CDR3 reads TGCGCCAGCAGTGAGGGACACCAAGAGACCCAGTACTTC. Its protein product is CASSEGHQETQYF.

This clonotype has a handful of counts. V usage is TRBV12-3 or TRBV12-4 and J usage is TRBJ1-1; 12 nucleotides match TRBD1. The CDR3 contains 15 residues. The V gene end was trimmed by 5 bases and the J gene end by 5 bases; junction bases not matched to a gene: 6. The CDR3 reads CASSPRDRGRTEAFF. The CDR3 coding sequence is TGTGCCAGCAGTCCGAGGGACAGGGGGCGGACTGAAGCTTTCTTT.

The chain couples TRBV20-1 to TRBJ1-5; D perhaps matches TRBD1 (5 bases). Trimming removed 2 bases from V and 4 bases from J, with 18 bases in between. CDR1 DFQATT and CDR2 SNEGSKA come from the germline V gene (reference sequence). The CDR3 is 16 residues long. The CDR3 loop reads CSARNGGQLGNQPQHF. The CDR3, as DNA: TGCAGTGCTAGAAACGGGGGTCAGCTGGGTAATCAGCCCCAGCATTTT.

This sequence joins TRBV7-3 and TRBJ2-2; 8 bases are shared with TRBD2. The CDR3 sequence is 14 residues long. The germline V gene encodes CDR1 SGHTA and CDR2 FQGTGA. With V trimmed by 5 bases and J by 3 bases, 2 bases remained unmatched. The CDR3, as DNA: TGTGCCAGCAGCCAGACTAGCGACACCGGGGAGCTGTTTTTT. This gives the protein CASSQTSDTGELFF.

The rearrangement links TRBV6-2 or TRBV6-3 to TRBJ1-5, with D maybe TRBD1 (6 bases). Trimming removed 6 bases at V and 3 bases at J, with 15 bases between. The CDR3 covers 15 residues. From germline, CDR1 is MNHEY and CDR2 SVGEGT. DNA of the CDR3: TGTGCCAGCAGCCAACTGAGGGGGGCCAATCAGCCCCAGCATTTT. This translates into CASSQLRGANQPQHF.

The J gene is TRBJ2-7, the V gene TRBV20-1; D is unclear. Germline V gene sequence: CDR1 DFQATT, CDR2 SNEGSKA (reference sequence). Trimming cost V 0 bases and J 6 bases, with 12 bases left between them. This CDR3 contains 13 residues. The CDR3 loop reads CSARDPWTGEQYF. CDR3 nucleotides: TGCAGTGCTAGAGACCCTTGGACGGGCGAGCAGTACTTC.

This chain joins TRBV10-1 and TRBJ2-2; 7 positions agree with TRBD1. CDR3 length: 13 amino acids. The ends lost 4 bases at V and 6 bases at J; junction bases unmatched: 2. Germline-derived CDR1 and CDR2 are WNHNN and SYGVQD (reference sequence). The CDR3 sequence: CASSGDRAGELFF. In DNA form, the CDR3 reads TGCGCCAGCAGTGGCGACAGGGCCGGGGAGCTGTTTTTT.

The V and J genes are TRBV28 and TRBJ2-3; 8 bases agree with TRBD1. Per germline, CDR1 MDHEN and CDR2 SYDVKM. This CDR3 contains 17 residues. V shed 6 bases, J shed 6 bases, and the junction held 17 bases outside the gene matches. The CDR3: CASSPPLGQGLVDTQYF. DNA of the CDR3: TGTGCCAGCAGCCCTCCTCTAGGACAGGGTTTAGTTGATACGCAGTATTTT.

The chain has TRBV28 and TRBJ1-1, with D hard to call. CDR1 and CDR2 (germline): MDHEN, SYDVKM. V lost 5 bases and J 1 base, leaving 17 bases between the germline ends. This CDR3 spans 16 amino acids. Written as DNA, the CDR3 is TGTGCCAGCAGTCCCGTCACTTTGACTAAGAACACTGAAGCTTTCTTT. Its protein product is CASSPVTLTKNTEAFF. The full variable domain, its missing parts supplied by reference TRBV28 and TRBJ1-1, is DVKVTQSSRYLVKRTGEKVFLECVQDMDHENMFWYRQDPGLGLRLIYFSYDVKMKEKGDIPEGYSVSREKKERFSLILESASTNQTSMYLCASSPVTLTKNTEAFFGQGTRLTVV.